The 27 T cell receptor beta chains listed next were all sequenced from one sample in a study of T cells in Graves' hyperthyroidism and ophthalmopathy (dated by TCRdb to about 2019). Libraries were built with multiplex PCR. Sequencer: Illumina HiSeq 2000. Amplification of TCR beta CDR3 regions was carried out from RNA transcripts. For the first round of RT-PCR on the TCR CDR3, the HTBI primer set was used together with the Qiagen OneStep RT-PCR kit. TCRdb handled the public reads itself, with Q25 trimming in fastp and clone calling in MiXCR, and kept productive beta chains. For every CDR3 protein sequence, its rows merge into one entry that carries the most common genes and DNA. Within this sample are about 660,000 distinct CDR3 sequences, with 45% of them counted one time only. The ten largest clones add up to about 7.2% of the sample. Sequences were obtained from peripheral blood or thyroid tissue (not recorded which). These receptors all come from an adult man with Graves' disease, either hyperthyroidism or ophthalmopathy (not recorded which).

This clonotype came up many times. This chain links TRBV15 with TRBJ1-1; D gene uncertain. Germline values: CDR1 LNHNV, CDR2 YYDKDF (reference sequence). The CDR3 runs to 12 residues. V was trimmed by 2 bases and J by 7 bases, leaving 8 bases between them. The CDR3 spells CATSRPGIEAFF. In DNA form, the CDR3 reads TGTGCCACCAGCAGACCGGGGATTGAAGCTTTCTTT.

Worth noting for this clonotype: One junction end disagrees with the germline gene, perhaps due to a read error. The genes are TRBV15 and TRBJ1-4; 7 positions match TRBD1. The CDR3 loop spans 13 amino acids. Per the germline V gene, CDR1 is LNHNV and CDR2 is YYDKDF (reference sequence). CDR3 in DNA: TGTGCCACCCGCAGCCAGGGGGATGAAAAACTGTTTTTT. It encodes CATRSQGDEKLFF.

This clonotype was seen only a few times. V is TRBV12-3 or TRBV12-4 and J is TRBJ2-7; D gene ambiguous. Trimming removed 4 bases at V and 5 bases at J, with 12 bases between. The CDR3 spans 13 residues. The CDR3 DNA reads TGTGCCAGCAGTTACGTGGCATCCCACGAGCAGTACTTC. Protein sequence: CASSYVASHEQYF.

The rearrangement joins TRBV6-5 to TRBJ1-4; TRBD1 agrees at 9 bases. The J segment lost 6 bases and the V segment lost 5 bases, leaving 10 bases of the junction unmatched. CDR3 length equals 16 residues. CDR1 and CDR2 from the germline V gene are MNHEY and SVGAGI. The DNA of the CDR3 is TGTGCCAGCAGTAACAAAATCGGGACAGGGCATGAAAAACTGTTTTTT. The encoded protein is CASSNKIGTGHEKLFF.

This sequence joins TRBV7-9 and TRBJ2-6, with D unresolved. CDR1 is SEHNR, CDR2 FQNEAQ, per germline (reference sequence). The CDR3 has 16 amino acids. The V gene lost 2 bases and the J gene lost 0 bases, with 8 bases spanning the gap. The CDR3 sequence is CASSLYSRSGANVLTF. CDR3 DNA: TGTGCCAGCAGCTTATACAGCCGCTCTGGGGCCAACGTCCTGACTTTC.

This clonotype came up many times. V and J are TRBV19 and TRBJ1-5; no clear D. The germline V gene encodes CDR1 LNHDA and CDR2 SQIVND (reference sequence). V shed 1 base and J shed 0 bases, with 7 bases lying between them. CDR3 size: 15 residues. The CDR3 spells CASSIGRGSNQPQHF. CDR3 bases: TGTGCCAGTAGTATAGGACGGGGTAGCAATCAGCCCCAGCATTTT.

The chain carries TRBV5-1 and TRBJ1-1; the D gene is possibly TRBD1 (6 bases). The CDR3 loop spans 15 amino acids. Germline V CDR1 and CDR2: SGHRS, YFSETQ. Deletions cut 0 bases from V and 4 bases from J, with 13 bases between. The chain's CDR3 is CASSLDPQGRTEAFF. As DNA, the CDR3 is TGCGCCAGCAGCTTGGATCCACAGGGCCGCACTGAAGCTTTCTTT.

This clonotype was counted between two and nine times. The junction departs from germline at one end; a sequencing error may be responsible. The rearrangement uses TRBV11-2 and TRBJ2-7; possibly TRBD2 for D (6 bases). The CDR3 consists of 14 residues. Germline loops: CDR1 SGHAT, CDR2 FQNNGV. The CDR3 is CVSSLAGSSYEQYF. The CDR3 nucleotides are TGTGTCAGCAGCTTGGCGGGAAGCTCCTACGAGCAGTACTTC.

This chain joins TRBV29-1 and TRBJ1-2; 11 bases map to TRBD1. The CDR3 covers 15 residues. V lost 2 bases to trimming and J lost 3 bases; unmatched junction nucleotides: 5. Germline lookup yields CDR1 SQVTM and CDR2 ANQGSEA. DNA for the CDR3: TGCAGCGTTGAACCGGACAGGGGGCTCGACTATGGCTACACCTTC. Translated: CSVEPDRGLDYGYTF.

This clonotype was recorded a few times. J is TRBJ1-1 and V is TRBV6-4; D ambiguous. Germline V gives CDR1 MRHNA, CDR2 SNTAGT. Trimming removed 3 bases from V and 6 bases from J, with 8 bases in between. The CDR3 covers 12 residues. The CDR3 bases are TGTGCCAGCAGTGATGGTGGTTCTGAAGCTTTCTTT. It encodes CASSDGGSEAFF.

This clonotype was detected only once. The chain links TRBV15 to TRBJ1-5; 9 bases fit TRBD1. After removal of 3 bases from V and 9 bases from J, the junction contained 12 bases not matched to a gene. CDR3 length: 16 residues. CDR1 and CDR2 (germline): LNHNV, YYDKDF (reference sequence). CDR3 in amino acids: CATSSRRGQGFPPQHF. The CDR3 DNA is TGTGCCACCAGCAGCCGCCGCGGACAGGGGTTCCCGCCCCAGCATTTT.

This chain uses TRBV29-1 with TRBJ1-4; D not certain. V lost 7 bases and J 0 bases, leaving 9 bases between the germline ends. The length of the CDR3 is 13 residues. CDR1 is SQVTM, CDR2 ANQGSEA, per germline. The CDR3 sequence: CSGADATNEKLFF. In nucleotides, the CDR3 is TGCAGCGGTGCGGACGCAACTAATGAAAAACTGTTTTTT.

Only a few counts were recorded for this clonotype. The rearrangement joins TRBV7-2 to TRBJ1-6, with D maybe TRBD1 (5 bases). Germline loops: CDR1 SGHTA, CDR2 FQGNSA. The CDR3 covers 14 residues. V lost 3 bases, J lost 6 bases, and 9 bases lay in between. This CDR3 reads CASSLEQVNSPLHF. CDR3 DNA sequence: TGTGCCAGCAGCTTGGAACAGGTTAATTCACCCCTCCACTTT.

In this sample, this clonotype turned up many times. The chain employs TRBV2 and TRBJ1-1, with 7 bases aligning to TRBD1. Per the germline V gene, CDR1 is SNHLY and CDR2 is FYNNEI. V dropped 7 bases and J dropped 8; count of bases not matched to a gene: 4. CDR3 size: 11 residues. The CDR3 region has the DNA TGTGCCAGCAAGGACAGGCCAGAAGCTTTCTTT. It is translated as CASKDRPEAFF.

CDR3 coding DNA: TGTGCCAGCAGCGTTACCCAGCGCCCCTCTGAAGCTTTCTTT. Translated: CASSVTQRPSEAFF. This chain connects TRBV9 to TRBJ1-1; D unresolved. Germline V CDR1 and CDR2: SGDLS, YYNGEE. The V and J ends lost 2 bases and 6 bases respectively, with 14 bases between them. The CDR3 is made up of 14 amino acids.

This clonotype was detected many times. The chain employs TRBV9 and TRBJ2-7, with D possibly TRBD2 on 6 matching bases. Looked up from germline, CDR1 is SGDLS and CDR2 is YYNGEE. Trimming shortened V by 0 bases and J by 3 bases, and 13 bases separated the two germline ends. The CDR3 runs to 15 residues. DNA for the CDR3: TGTGCCAGCAGCGTAGGGGTCGGGAGTAACTACGAGCAGTACTTC. This codes for CASSVGVGSNYEQYF.

CDR3 DNA sequence: TGTGCCAGCAGTGAGACGGCAGCTGGGAGCACTGAAGCTTTCTTT. Translating gives CASSETAAGSTEAFF. This chain connects TRBV6-1 to TRBJ1-1, with D uncertain. V lost 3 bases, J lost 4 bases, and 15 bases lay in between. The CDR3 is 15 residues long. Per germline, CDR1 MNHNS and CDR2 SASEGT.

A few counts support this clonotype. The chain recombines TRBV20-1 with TRBJ2-7, with D perhaps matching TRBD1 (5 bases). Per the germline V gene, CDR1 is DFQATT and CDR2 is SNEGSKA (reference sequence). CDR3 size: 13 residues. Between the trimmed V and J ends, which lost 2 bases and 7 bases, there was a span of 15 bases. The CDR3 loop is CSARRGRDGEQYF. As DNA, the CDR3 is TGCAGTGCTAGACGTGGCAGGGATGGGGAGCAGTACTTC.

The chain employs TRBV6-6 and TRBJ1-4, with a tentative D call TRBD1 (5 bases). This CDR3 is built from 15 residues. V lost 0 bases to trimming and J lost 2 bases, with 7 bases between them. Per germline, CDR1 MNHNY and CDR2 SVGAGI (reference sequence). DNA for the CDR3: TGTGCCAGCAGTTACTCGAGACAGACTAATGAAAAACTGTTTTTT. It yields the protein CASSYSRQTNEKLFF.

The chain has TRBV3-1 and TRBJ1-6; D gene unclear. This CDR3 spans 16 amino acids. V was cut by 1 base and J by 7 bases, with 14 bases left in between. Per the germline V gene, CDR1 is LGHDT and CDR2 is YNNKEL (reference sequence). CDR3 sequence (DNA): TGTGCCAGCAGCCAAGGACGGACGGGAGCAAATTCACCCCTCCACTTT. It specifies CASSQGRTGANSPLHF.

This clonotype was seen many times. The CDR3 reads CASSPTSSGANVLTF. Written as DNA, the CDR3 is TGTGCCAGCAGCCCAACAAGCTCTGGGGCCAACGTCCTGACTTTC. This chain connects TRBV7-3 to TRBJ2-6; D is uncertain. The CDR3 runs 15 residues. The V and J ends lost 5 bases and 0 bases respectively, with 8 bases between them. Germline CDR1 SGHTA, CDR2 FQGTGA.

The V gene is TRBV12-5, the J gene TRBJ1-1; D not resolved. The germline CDR1 and CDR2 sequences are LGHNT and FRNRAP. V was pared by 6 bases and J by 9 bases, with 14 bases between. CDR3 size: 12 residues. CDR3 sequence (DNA): TGTGCTAGTGGGTGGATGACAAGTCAAGCTTTCTTT. Residues: CASGWMTSQAFF.

With respect to this clonotype: A read error may account for a junction end that differs from germline. This chain connects TRBV7-9 to TRBJ2-5; D is uncertain. This CDR3 region has 13 residues. From germline, CDR1 is SEHNR and CDR2 FQNEAQ (reference sequence). The CDR3 DNA sequence: TGCGCCAGCAGCCAAGGAGCACAAGAGACCCAGTACTTC. Translation gives CASSQGAQETQYF.

Note on this clonotype: This sequence may be a read error, since a much larger clone differs from it by one base. V is TRBV2 and J is TRBJ2-6, with no clear D. CDR3 length: 15 residues. Trimming removed 2 bases at V and 2 bases at J, with 7 bases between. Germline V gene sequence: CDR1 SNHLY, CDR2 FYNNEI. The CDR3 region is CASSEQDAGANVLTF. The CDR3 DNA is TGTGCCAGCAGTGAACAGGACGCTGGGGCCAACGTCCTGACTTTC.

The chain is built from TRBV2 and TRBJ1-1, with TRBD1 as a possible D gene (6 bases). The CDR3 runs to 13 residues. Germline-derived CDR1 and CDR2 are SNHLY and FYNNEI. Trimming cost V 6 bases and J 5 bases, with 13 bases left between them. CDR3 protein: CASSSSQGTEAFF. The CDR3, as DNA: TGTGCCAGCAGCTCCTCACAGGGAACTGAAGCTTTCTTT. Combining the CDR3 with reference TRBV2 and TRBJ1-1 gives the whole variable domain EPEVTQTPSHQVTQMGQEVILRCVPISNHLYFYWYRQILGQKVEFLVSFYNNEISEKSEIFDDQFSVERPDGSNFTLKIRSTKLEDSAMYFCASSSSQGTEAFFGQGTRLTVV.

This rearrangement joins TRBV7-8 to TRBJ2-2; D is ambiguous. The V gene's germline CDR1 is SGHVS and CDR2 FQNEAQ. The CDR3 loop spans 15 amino acids. Trimming stripped 6 bases from V and 0 bases from J, with 11 bases between. The CDR3 loop is CASSAKAANTGELFF. CDR3 in DNA: TGTGCCAGCAGTGCCAAAGCCGCGAACACCGGGGAGCTGTTTTTT.

V is TRBV10-3 and J is TRBJ2-7; 7 bases map to TRBD2. CDR3 length: 15 residues. CDR1 and CDR2 from the germline V gene are ENHRY and SYGVKD. With V trimmed by 4 bases and J by 1 base, 7 bases remained unmatched. The CDR3 DNA is TGTGCCATCAGTGCTAGATGGGGGGGTTCCTACGAGCAGTACTTC. Its translation: CAISARWGGSYEQYF.